Below, 31 T cell receptor beta chains from the same sample are listed, as sequenced in a study of response to subunit inactivated influenza vaccine. Via MiXCR, TCRdb re-called the RT-PCR reads, giving one row per CDR3 protein. The sample comprises about 780,000 distinct CDR3 sequences, roughly 20% of which are singletons, and approximately 10% rests with the top ten. This specimen consisted of PBMCs from blood, obtained about 5 days after vaccination. The receptor source for this set is a man in his forties or fifties who received an inactivated influenza vaccine.

This clonotype showed up many times. This sequence joins TRBV10-3 and TRBJ2-2; D unresolved. V lost 8 bases and J 0 bases, leaving 10 bases between the germline ends. Germline V lookup: CDR1 ENHRY, CDR2 SYGVKD. This CDR3 is built from 14 residues. CDR3 sequence reads: CAIPNAANTGELFF. Written as DNA, the CDR3 is TGTGCCATCCCGAATGCCGCGAACACCGGGGAGCTGTTTTTT.

The rearrangement joins TRBV5-1 to TRBJ2-3; 8 nucleotides line up with TRBD2. The germline V gene has CDR1 SGHRS and CDR2 YFSETQ. V dropped 4 bases and J dropped 5; count of bases not matched to a gene: 9. The CDR3 runs to 15 residues. The CDR3 bases are TGCGCCAGCAGCCCAAGCGGGAGTCAGGGAGATACGCAGTATTTT. Residues: CASSPSGSQGDTQYF.

V and J are TRBV12-3 or TRBV12-4 and TRBJ2-2; perhaps TRBD1 as D (6 bases). Trimming removed 7 bases at V and 4 bases at J, with 19 bases between. CDR3 length: 16 amino acids. Here the CDR3 reads CASISSRGAGTGELFF. The CDR3 DNA is TGTGCCAGCATAAGTAGCAGGGGCGCGGGCACCGGGGAGCTGTTTTTT.

This clonotype was counted a few times. The chain recombines TRBV27 with TRBJ2-5; 9 nucleotides agree with TRBD1. Germline V gene lookup returns CDR1 MNHEY and CDR2 SMNVEV (reference sequence). The trim removed 5 bases at V and 4 bases at J, leaving 11 bases unmatched. The CDR3 length is 16 residues. CDR3 nucleotide sequence: TGTGCCAGCAGTCCATCCACAGGGGGCGGGGGAGAGACCCAGTACTTC. It translates to CASSPSTGGGGETQYF.

This clonotype occurred many times. This rearrangement joins TRBV6-1 to TRBJ2-4; perhaps TRBD2 as D (5 bases). The CDR3 spans 12 residues. Germline CDR1 MNHNS, CDR2 SASEGT. With 6 bases removed from V and 8 bases from J, the gap between germline ends came to 11 bases. CDR3 loop: CASSGMRDIQYF. The CDR3 DNA follows: TGTGCCAGCAGCGGAATGAGGGACATTCAGTACTTC.

V usage is TRBV5-4 and J usage is TRBJ2-5, with D hard to call. The germline V and J ends were trimmed by 3 bases and 3 bases, with 12 bases remaining between them. Germline values: CDR1 SGHNT, CDR2 YYREEE (reference sequence). The CDR3 totals 14 residues. This CDR3 is CASSYKDEKETQYF. Written as DNA, the CDR3 is TGTGCCAGCAGCTACAAGGATGAAAAAGAGACCCAGTACTTC.

This clonotype was picked up many times. This chain links TRBV6-5 with TRBJ2-7; TRBD1 matches 10 bases. V was clipped by 2 bases and J by 2 bases; unmatched bases: 0. CDR1 is MNHEY, CDR2 SVGAGI, per germline. This CDR3 is built from 14 residues. The CDR3 reads CASSYDRGPYEQYF. Written as DNA, the CDR3 is TGTGCCAGCAGTTACGACAGGGGGCCCTACGAGCAGTACTTC.

The sample holds a few counts of this clonotype. The gene calls are TRBV29-1 and TRBJ2-5, with TRBD2 matching over 13 bases. CDR1 SQVTM and CDR2 ANQGSEA come from the germline V gene. V gave up 7 bases and J gave up 4 bases; unmatched junction bases: 3. CDR3 size: 13 residues. DNA for the CDR3: TGCAGCGGGCGACTAGCGGGAGGAGAGACCCAGTACTTC. Translated: CSGRLAGGETQYF. The whole variable domain, remainder taken from reference TRBV29-1 and TRBJ2-5, is SAVISQKPSRDICQRGTSLTIQCQVDSQVTMMFWYRQQPGQSLTLIATANQGSEATYESGFVIDKFPISRPNLTFSTLTVSNMSPEDSSIYLCSGRLAGGETQYFGPGTRLLVL.

This clonotype has more than one count but fewer than ten. The chain uses TRBV5-1 and TRBJ2-7, with D perhaps matching TRBD2 (5 bases). Germline CDR1 SGHRS, CDR2 YFSETQ. The CDR3 contains 13 residues. V lost 0 bases and J lost 7, with 11 bases in between. CDR3 sequence (DNA): TGCGCCAGCAGCTTGGATAGCAGGAGGGAGCAGTACTTC. Protein product: CASSLDSRREQYF.

This clonotype has only a few counts. This rearrangement joins TRBV7-6 to TRBJ2-1; possibly TRBD2 for D (6 bases). CDR1 SGHVS and CDR2 FNYEAQ come from the germline V gene. The V end lost 4 bases, the J end lost 4 bases, and 14 bases lay between the germline ends. CDR3 size: 15 residues. This CDR3 reads CASSSASGLYNEQFF. The DNA for the CDR3 is TGTGCCAGCAGCTCCGCCAGCGGGCTATACAATGAGCAGTTCTTC.

Only a few counts were recorded for this clonotype. The rearrangement uses TRBV20-1 and TRBJ2-7, with TRBD2 identical over 9 bases. This CDR3 has 14 residues. Germline V gene data show CDR1 as DFQATT and CDR2 as SNEGSKA (reference sequence). V shed 5 bases, J shed 3 bases, and the junction held 8 bases outside the gene matches. The CDR3 is CSAPPLAGSYEQYF. In nucleotides, the CDR3 is TGCAGTGCTCCCCCACTAGCGGGTAGCTACGAGCAGTACTTC.

This clonotype was observed many times. The V gene is TRBV7-2, the J gene TRBJ2-1; possible D gene TRBD2, 7 bases. Germline CDR1 and CDR2: SGHTA and FQGNSA. The CDR3 is made up of 14 amino acids. The ends were cut back, 5 bases at V and 9 bases at J, with 17 bases in the middle. CDR3 loop: CASSPIRGGAEQFF. The CDR3 DNA follows: TGTGCCAGCAGCCCGATCAGGGGAGGGGCTGAGCAGTTCTTC.

This sequence joins TRBV20-1 and TRBJ2-7; D is tentatively TRBD1 or TRBD2 (5 bases each). The CDR3 extends over 15 amino acids. V was shortened by 0 bases and J by 6 bases, with 18 bases between the two germline ends. The V gene's germline CDR1 is DFQATT and CDR2 SNEGSKA (reference sequence). The DNA of the CDR3 is TGCAGTGCTAGAGATGGGGCTGAGGGACGAGGCGAGCAGTACTTC. Amino acids: CSARDGAEGRGEQYF.

J is TRBJ2-2 and V is TRBV4-1; maybe TRBD1 (5 bases). Germline V gene sequence: CDR1 MGHRA, CDR2 YSYEKL. CDR3 length equals 13 residues. The V end lost 2 bases, the J end lost 6 bases, and 7 bases lay between the germline ends. The CDR3 loop is CASSQWGSGELFF. As DNA, the CDR3 is TGCGCCAGCAGCCAATGGGGCTCCGGGGAGCTGTTTTTT.

This clonotype was observed a few times. The chain combines TRBV5-1 with TRBJ2-1; 8 bases map to TRBD1. V lost 0 bases and J lost 9; bases outside the gene matches: 11. Germline lookup yields CDR1 SGHRS and CDR2 YFSETQ. There are 16 residues in the CDR3. This CDR3 is CASSLVQGAVYGEQFF. CDR3 coding DNA: TGCGCCAGCAGCTTGGTCCAGGGGGCGGTCTATGGTGAGCAGTTCTTC.

At least ten counts were recorded for this clonotype. This chain links TRBV20-1 with TRBJ2-7, with TRBD2 identical over 7 bases. J lost 0 bases, V lost 0 bases, and 5 bases had no gene match. Germline values: CDR1 DFQATT, CDR2 SNEGSKA (reference sequence). CDR3 length: 15 residues. In DNA form, the CDR3 reads TGCAGTGCTAGAGATTCGGGGGGTTTCTCCTACGAGCAGTACTTC. As protein: CSARDSGGFSYEQYF.

Details on this clonotype: A junction end diverges from the germline sequence, so it may reflect a read error. The chain couples TRBV10-3 to TRBJ2-7; the match to TRBD1 covers 10 bases. This CDR3 region has 15 residues. The germline V gene has CDR1 ENHRY and CDR2 SYGVKD. The DNA of the CDR3 is TGTGCCATCAGGCGGGATGGGACAGGGGCCACAACATTGGACTTC. This codes for CAIRRDGTGATTLDF.

There are a few counts of this clonotype. The chain is built from TRBV11-2 and TRBJ2-1; 12 nucleotides agree with TRBD2. With V trimmed by 5 bases and J by 8 bases, 7 bases remained unmatched. The germline V gene encodes CDR1 SGHAT and CDR2 FQNNGV. CDR3 length: 15 amino acids. This CDR3 reads CASSPTSGGPDEQFF. As DNA, the CDR3 is TGTGCCAGCAGCCCTACTAGCGGGGGGCCCGATGAGCAGTTCTTC. Using reference TRBV11-2 and TRBJ2-1 for the parts outside the CDR3, the full variable domain is EAGVAQSPRYKIIEKRQSVAFWCNPISGHATLYWYQQILGQGPKLLIQFQNNGVVDDSQLPKDRFSAERLKGVDSTLKIQPAKLEDSAVYLCASSPTSGGPDEQFFGPGTRLTVL.

The chain links TRBV15 to TRBJ1-2; 9 bases are a match to TRBD1. This CDR3 spans 14 amino acids. V was pared by 2 bases and J by 6 bases, with 4 bases of the junction left unmatched. Germline-derived CDR1 and CDR2 are LNHNV and YYDKDF (reference sequence). The CDR3 DNA reads TGTGCCACCAGCAGACCCCGGACAGGGGATGGCTACACCTTC. Its protein is CATSRPRTGDGYTF.

This clonotype was counted only a few times. The V call is TRBV20-1, the J call TRBJ2-6; perhaps TRBD1 as D (7 bases). V lost 4 bases, J lost 2 bases, and 9 bases lay in between. Per germline, CDR1 DFQATT and CDR2 SNEGSKA (reference sequence). CDR3 length equals 14 residues. CDR3 nucleotide sequence: TGCAGTGCTACCAGGGGGGCTGGGGCCAACGTCCTGACTTTC. Its protein is CSATRGAGANVLTF.

The chain carries TRBV6-4 and TRBJ2-1; the D gene is possibly TRBD2 (6 bases). CDR3 size: 15 residues. V dropped 1 base and J dropped 10 bases, with 17 bases sitting between them. Looked up from germline, CDR1 is MRHNA and CDR2 is SNTAGT. The CDR3 region is CASSDWPWGGAEQFF. CDR3 coding DNA: TGTGCCAGCAGTGACTGGCCGTGGGGCGGGGCGGAGCAGTTCTTC.

The chain uses TRBV6-1 and TRBJ2-7; D might be TRBD1 (6 bases). Trimming took 6 bases from V and 5 from J, leaving 17 bases between them. CDR3 length: 14 residues. CDR1 is MNHNS and CDR2 is SASEGT in the germline V gene. This chain's CDR3 is CASSAKVGGDEQYF. The CDR3 DNA sequence: TGTGCCAGCAGCGCCAAGGTAGGGGGTGACGAGCAGTACTTC.

The rearrangement joins TRBV12-3 or TRBV12-4 to TRBJ2-3; TRBD2 aligns across 8 bases. The junction had 6 bases not matched to a gene; V was cut back by 4 bases and J by 0 bases. This CDR3 is 16 amino acids long. The CDR3 spells CASSSARGGSTDTQYF. CDR3 DNA sequence: TGTGCCAGCAGTTCAGCCCGGGGGGGGAGCACAGATACGCAGTATTTT.

The chain links TRBV19 to TRBJ2-2; the D is unclear. This CDR3 is built from 15 residues. Trimming shortened V by 3 bases and J by 0 bases, and 8 bases separated the two germline ends. Germline lookup yields CDR1 LNHDA and CDR2 SQIVND (reference sequence). CDR3 in amino acids: CASSIGSANTGELFF. CDR3 nucleotides: TGTGCCAGTAGTATTGGTTCCGCGAACACCGGGGAGCTGTTTTTT.

V is TRBV24-1 and J is TRBJ2-5; 7 positions agree with TRBD2. Germline V gene sequence: CDR1 KGHDR, CDR2 SFDVKD. Trimming removed 9 bases from V and 3 bases from J; junction bases left unmatched: 6. The CDR3 covers 13 residues. The CDR3 coding sequence is TGTGCCACCTCGGGGGGATGGAAAGAGACCCAGTACTTC. It encodes CATSGGWKETQYF.

The rearrangement joins TRBV4-3 to TRBJ2-5; no definite D call. Deletions cut 0 bases from V and 2 bases from J, with 7 bases between. This CDR3 comprises 14 residues. CDR1 and CDR2 (germline): LGHNA, YSLEER. The CDR3 here is CASSQDVIQETQYF. The CDR3 DNA is TGCGCCAGCAGCCAAGACGTTATACAAGAGACCCAGTACTTC.

This clonotype was counted between two and nine times. This chain links TRBV10-2 with TRBJ2-4; D unclear. This CDR3 is built from 13 residues. The germline gives CDR1 WSHSY, CDR2 SAAADI. V lost 2 bases and J lost 7, with 9 bases in between. CDR3 coding DNA: TGCGCCAGCAGTGAGGTCGGGCGCAACATTCAGTACTTC. Amino acids: CASSEVGRNIQYF.

V gene TRBV11-2 combines with J gene TRBJ2-2; 9 bases line up with TRBD2. Germline assignment: CDR1 SGHAT and CDR2 FQNNGV. The CDR3 loop spans 18 amino acids. V lost 8 bases, J lost 4 bases, and 17 bases stayed unmatched. The CDR3 protein is CASGPLGGRALGTGELFF. Here the CDR3 DNA reads TGTGCCAGCGGCCCTCTGGGCGGGAGGGCCCTCGGCACCGGGGAGCTGTTTTTT. Supplemented by reference TRBV11-2 and TRBJ2-2, the full variable domain reads EAGVAQSPRYKIIEKRQSVAFWCNPISGHATLYWYQQILGQGPKLLIQFQNNGVVDDSQLPKDRFSAERLKGVDSTLKIQPAKLEDSAVYLCASGPLGGRALGTGELFFGEGSRLTVL.

The CDR3 reads CASSFGSGGTDTQYF. DNA of the CDR3: TGTGCCAGCAGCTTCGGGTCAGGGGGCACAGATACGCAGTATTTT. V usage is TRBV7-2 and J usage is TRBJ2-3; D is possibly TRBD1 (6 bases). The germline CDR1 and CDR2 sequences are SGHTA and FQGNSA. V lost 3 bases, J lost 1 base, and 11 bases lay in between. This CDR3 comprises 15 residues. The variable domain in full, with the rest retrieved from reference TRBV7-2 and TRBJ2-3, is GAGVSQSPSNKVTEKGKDVELRCDPISGHTALYWYRQSLGQGLEFLIYFQGNSAPDKSGLPSDRFSAERTGGSVSTLTIQRTQQEDSAVYLCASSFGSGGTDTQYFGPGTRLTVL.

The chain uses TRBV9 and TRBJ2-7; 8 nucleotides agree with TRBD1. V lost 4 bases to trimming and J lost 5 bases; unmatched junction nucleotides: 8. CDR1 and CDR2 (germline): SGDLS, YYNGEE. This CDR3 is 14 amino acids long. CDR3 sequence reads: CASSPGGAVNEQYF. CDR3 in DNA: TGTGCCAGCAGCCCAGGGGGCGCCGTAAACGAGCAGTACTTC.

A few counts support this clonotype. V usage is TRBV7-2 and J usage is TRBJ2-3; unclear D gene. Germline V CDR1 and CDR2: SGHTA, FQGNSA. This CDR3 spans 13 amino acids. Trimming left V 5 bases short and J 2 bases short, with 8 bases between. The CDR3 sequence is CASSPVYTDTQYF. CDR3 DNA sequence: TGTGCCAGCAGCCCGGTCTACACAGATACGCAGTATTTT.